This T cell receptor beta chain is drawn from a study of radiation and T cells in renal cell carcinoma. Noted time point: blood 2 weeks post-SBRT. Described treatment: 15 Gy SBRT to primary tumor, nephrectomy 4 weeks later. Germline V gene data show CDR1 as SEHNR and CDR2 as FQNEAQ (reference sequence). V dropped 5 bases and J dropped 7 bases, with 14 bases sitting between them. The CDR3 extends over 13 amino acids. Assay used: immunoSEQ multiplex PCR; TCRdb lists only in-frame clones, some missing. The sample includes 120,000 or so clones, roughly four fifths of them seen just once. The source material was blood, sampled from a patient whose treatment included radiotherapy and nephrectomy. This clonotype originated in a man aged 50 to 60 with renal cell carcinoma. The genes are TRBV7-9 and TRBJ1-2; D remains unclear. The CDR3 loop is CASSPPGTRGYTF. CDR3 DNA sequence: TGTGCCAGCAGCCCCCCGGGTACTCGTGGCTACACCTTC.